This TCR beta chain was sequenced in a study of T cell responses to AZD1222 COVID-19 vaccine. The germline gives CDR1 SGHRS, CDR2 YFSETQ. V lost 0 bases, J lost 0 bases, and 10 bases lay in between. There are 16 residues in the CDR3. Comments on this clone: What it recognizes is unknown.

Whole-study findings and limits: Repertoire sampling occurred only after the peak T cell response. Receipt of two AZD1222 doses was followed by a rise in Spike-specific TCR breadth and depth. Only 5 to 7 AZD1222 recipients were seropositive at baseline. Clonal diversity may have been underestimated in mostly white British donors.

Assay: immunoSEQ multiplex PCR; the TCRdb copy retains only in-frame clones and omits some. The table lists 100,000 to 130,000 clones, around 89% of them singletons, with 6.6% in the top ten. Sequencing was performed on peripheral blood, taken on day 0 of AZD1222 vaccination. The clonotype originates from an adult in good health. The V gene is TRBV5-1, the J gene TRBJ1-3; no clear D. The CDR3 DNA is TGCGCCAGCAGCTTGGGGACGGTCAGCTCTGGAAACACCATATATTTT. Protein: CASSLGTVSSGNTIYF.